The 32 T cell receptor beta chains below were found in one sample sequenced in a study of blood T cell repertoires in COVID-19. Generated by immunoSEQ multiplex PCR, the TCRdb table keeps only in-frame clones and is missing some. The table shows about 490,000 clones, with 70% to 90% occurring only once. The sample was peripheral blood. The receptors come from a human donor in a cohort sampled during active COVID-19.

This chain connects TRBV6-2 or TRBV6-3 to TRBJ1-5, with unresolved D. The V end was cut by 2 bases, the J end by 4 bases, with 9 bases between. The CDR3 is made up of 14 amino acids. CDR1 is MNHEY, CDR2 SVGEGT, per germline. The CDR3 DNA reads TGTGCCAGCAGTTACGCAGGTCAAAATCAGCCCCAGCATTTT. This codes for CASSYAGQNQPQHF.

The rearrangement joins TRBV24-1 to TRBJ1-5; 10 bases line up with TRBD1. Germline loops: CDR1 KGHDR, CDR2 SFDVKD. The trim removed 5 bases at V and 7 bases at J, leaving 10 bases unmatched. This CDR3 is built from 16 residues. The CDR3 nucleotides read TGTGCCACCAGTGTAACCGGGACAGGGGAAGAACAGCCCCAGCATTTT. Residues: CATSVTGTGEEQPQHF.

V is TRBV6-5 and J is TRBJ2-5; 10 nucleotides line up with TRBD2. CDR1 and CDR2 from the germline V gene are MNHEY and SVGAGI. This CDR3 contains 15 residues. V trimming: 2 bases; J trimming: 4 bases; junction bases outside the gene matches: 4. CDR3: CASSYGVAGGETQYF. The CDR3 DNA sequence: TGTGCCAGCAGTTACGGTGTAGCGGGAGGAGAGACCCAGTACTTC.

The chain carries TRBV13 and TRBJ1-6, with 10 bases aligning to TRBD1. The trim removed 4 bases at V and 10 bases at J, leaving 4 bases unmatched. The CDR3 has 14 amino acids. Looked up from germline, CDR1 is PRHDT and CDR2 is FYEKMQ (reference sequence). The CDR3 DNA is TGTGCCAGCAGCTATGGACAGGGGGTCTCACCCCTCCACTTT. Translation gives CASSYGQGVSPLHF.

V is TRBV3-1 (or the pseudogene TRBV3-2) and J is TRBJ2-4; the match to TRBD2 covers 8 bases. CDR1 and CDR2 from the germline V gene are LGHDT and YNNKEL (reference sequence). The V and J ends lost 3 bases and 0 bases, in that order; junction bases with no gene match: 1. The CDR3 contains 15 residues. The CDR3 is CASSHSGVAKNIQYF. The CDR3 DNA reads as TGTGCCAGCAGCCATAGCGGGGTAGCCAAAAACATTCAGTACTTC.

This clone was recorded once. The chain links TRBV6-1 to TRBJ1-3; D remains unclear. The germline V gene encodes CDR1 MNHNS and CDR2 SASEGT. Trimming stripped 3 bases from V and 0 bases from J, with 9 bases between. The CDR3 is 15 residues long. CDR3 amino acids: CASSDRHFSGNTIYF. The CDR3 DNA sequence: TGTGCCAGCAGTGATAGACACTTCTCTGGAAACACCATATATTTT.

The chain recombines TRBV19 with TRBJ1-2; perhaps TRBD1 as D (5 bases). Deletions cut 7 bases from V and 8 bases from J, with 17 bases between. Germline loops: CDR1 LNHDA, CDR2 SQIVND (reference sequence). The CDR3 covers 13 residues. The CDR3 DNA follows: TGTGCCAGTACCTCAGGGAAGCTGCGGGGCTACACCTTC. It is translated as CASTSGKLRGYTF.

In its sample, this clone was seen once. The chain employs TRBV5-6 and TRBJ2-1; TRBD2 matches at 11 bases. With V trimmed by 2 bases and J by 5 bases, 9 bases remained unmatched. Germline V CDR1 and CDR2: SGHDT, YYEEEE. The CDR3 has 17 residues. The CDR3 is CASSFQSGTSGNNEQFF. DNA of the CDR3: TGTGCCAGCAGCTTCCAAAGCGGGACTAGCGGAAACAATGAGCAGTTCTTC.

V and J are TRBV7-3 and TRBJ1-3; D possibly corresponds to TRBD1 (6 bases). The V end was cut by 5 bases, the J end by 4 bases, with 15 bases between. Germline loops: CDR1 SGHTA, CDR2 FQGTGA. The length of the CDR3 is 15 residues. This chain's CDR3 is CASSNRGGPGNTIYF. For the CDR3, the DNA is TGTGCCAGCAGCAATCGCGGGGGGCCAGGAAACACCATATATTTT.

V usage is TRBV7-9 and J usage is TRBJ2-7, with D possibly matching TRBD1 (6 bases). V lost 6 bases, J lost 2 bases, and 8 bases lay in between. The CDR3 sequence is 12 residues long. From germline, CDR1 is SEHNR and CDR2 FQNEAQ (reference sequence). The CDR3 sequence: CASSAGAYEQYF. In nucleotides, the CDR3 is TGTGCCAGCAGTGCAGGGGCCTACGAGCAGTACTTC. The complete variable domain, with remaining parts taken from reference TRBV7-9 and TRBJ2-7, reads DTGVSQNPRHKITKRGQNVTFRCDPISEHNRLYWYRQTLGQGPEFLTYFQNEAQLEKSRLLSDRFSAERPKGSFSTLEIQRTEQGDSAMYLCASSAGAYEQYFGPGTRLTVT.

The chain has TRBV19 and TRBJ2-1; 10 positions match TRBD2. Trimming took 1 base from V and 7 from J; bases not matched to a gene: 10. Germline CDR1 and CDR2: LNHDA and SQIVND (reference sequence). This CDR3 region has 17 residues. For the CDR3, the DNA is TGTGCCAGTAGTATAGCCCACCTAGCGGGAGCTGGGAATGAGCAGTTCTTC. It specifies CASSIAHLAGAGNEQFF.

This rearrangement joins TRBV19 to TRBJ2-4; TRBD2 matches at 8 bases. This CDR3 region has 13 residues. Germline V gene sequence: CDR1 LNHDA, CDR2 SQIVND (reference sequence). V lost 7 bases and J lost 6; bases outside the gene matches: 5. This CDR3 reads CASTERESNIQYF. CDR3 bases: TGTGCCAGTACCGAGCGGGAGTCAAACATTCAGTACTTC.

The chain links TRBV19 to TRBJ1-3; the match to TRBD1 covers 7 bases. The length of the CDR3 is 16 residues. From germline, CDR1 is LNHDA and CDR2 SQIVND (reference sequence). After removal of 3 bases from V and 2 bases from J, the junction contained 7 bases not matched to a gene. The CDR3 DNA is TGTGCCAGTAGTATCGGCAGGGGGACTGCTGGAAACACCATATATTTT. Translated, it gives CASSIGRGTAGNTIYF.

A few counts support this clone. The chain is built from TRBV3-1 (or the pseudogene TRBV3-2) and TRBJ2-4; 13 positions agree with TRBD2. After removal of 4 bases from V and 7 bases from J, the junction contained 4 bases not matched to a gene. The CDR3 length is 15 residues. CDR1 is LGHDT, CDR2 YNNKEL, per germline (reference sequence). In nucleotides, the CDR3 is TGTGCCAGCAGCCGCAGGACTAGCGGGAGTAACATTCAGTACTTC. Its protein product is CASSRRTSGSNIQYF.

This clone has a handful of counts. The chain has TRBV19 and TRBJ1-5; D might be TRBD1 (5 bases). CDR1 is LNHDA and CDR2 is SQIVND in the germline V gene (reference sequence). This CDR3 region has 14 residues. V lost 4 bases and J lost 6, with 13 bases in between. CDR3 in amino acids: CASSNRGKAQPQHF. DNA for the CDR3: TGTGCCAGTAGTAACCGGGGGAAGGCTCAGCCCCAGCATTTT.

This clone has more than one count but fewer than ten. The gene calls are TRBV19 and TRBJ2-7; 9 nucleotides align to TRBD1. The CDR3 is 15 amino acids. The V and J ends lost 5 bases and 4 bases, in that order; junction bases with no gene match: 9. CDR1 LNHDA and CDR2 SQIVND come from the germline V gene (reference sequence). CDR3 amino acids: CASSPPGTGLYEQYF. CDR3 DNA sequence: TGTGCCAGTAGTCCACCGGGGACAGGGCTTTACGAGCAGTACTTC.

CDR3 protein: CASSLKARTGNQETQYF. DNA for the CDR3: TGTGCCAGCAGCCTCAAGGCTCGGACAGGGAACCAAGAGACCCAGTACTTC. The rearrangement links TRBV4-2 to TRBJ2-5; 8 bases are shared with TRBD1. The J segment lost 0 bases and the V segment lost 4 bases, leaving 10 bases of the junction unmatched. CDR3 length: 17 residues. Looked up from germline, CDR1 is LGHNA and CDR2 is YNFKEQ.

This chain connects TRBV30 to TRBJ2-7; D might be TRBD1 (6 bases). V lost 5 bases and J lost 2, with 10 bases in between. This CDR3 has 12 residues. Per the germline V gene, CDR1 is GTSNPN and CDR2 is SVGIG (reference sequence). CDR3 coding DNA: TGTGCCTGGGGTGGACAGCCCTACGAGCAGTACTTC. This gives the protein CAWGGQPYEQYF.

V and J are TRBV19 and TRBJ2-3; D possibly corresponds to TRBD2 (6 bases). The CDR3 length is 14 residues. V was pared by 5 bases and J by 6 bases, with 15 bases between. Germline CDR1 reads LNHDA; CDR2 reads SQIVND (reference sequence). The CDR3 loop is CASSPGLGVDTQYF. The CDR3 DNA follows: TGTGCCAGTAGTCCGGGACTGGGAGTTGATACGCAGTATTTT. The full variable domain, with the rest looked up from reference TRBV19 and TRBJ2-3, is DGGITQSPKYLFRKEGQNVTLSCEQNLNHDAMYWYRQDPGQGLRLIYYSQIVNDFQKGDIAEGYSVSREKKESFPLTVTSAQKNPTAFYLCASSPGLGVDTQYFGPGTRLTVL.

The genes are TRBV5-6 and TRBJ1-1; maybe TRBD1 (6 bases). Germline loops: CDR1 SGHDT, CDR2 YYEEEE. V was pared by 1 base and J by 5 bases, with 9 bases between. The length of the CDR3 is 13 residues. The CDR3 loop reads CASSLTQGTEAFF. In nucleotides, the CDR3 is TGTGCCAGCAGCTTGACACAGGGAACTGAAGCTTTCTTT.

V is TRBV5-5 and J is TRBJ1-1; D unclear. The CDR3 has 14 residues. V shed 1 base and J shed 3 bases, with 10 bases lying between them. Germline V CDR1 and CDR2: SGHKS, YYEKEE (reference sequence). CDR3 nucleotide sequence: TGTGCCAGCAGCTTGCGGGGTACGGACACTGAAGCTTTCTTT. Translation: CASSLRGTDTEAFF.

This clone has only one observation. V gene TRBV7-2 combines with J gene TRBJ2-7; D not certain. This CDR3 has 12 amino acids. V lost 5 bases and J 7 bases, leaving 12 bases between the germline ends. CDR1 is SGHTA, CDR2 FQGNSA, per germline. CDR3 loop: CASSLPGWEQYF. CDR3 DNA: TGTGCCAGCAGCCTACCCGGGTGGGAGCAGTACTTC.

This sequence joins TRBV7-2 and TRBJ2-3; 8 positions match TRBD2. Germline-derived CDR1 and CDR2 are SGHTA and FQGNSA. J was trimmed by 3 bases and V by 5 bases; bases with no gene match: 7. This CDR3 region has 15 residues. CDR3 bases: TGTGCCAGCAGCGCCGAGCGGGAGTTTACAGATACGCAGTATTTT. Its protein is CASSAEREFTDTQYF.

The rearrangement links TRBV3-1 (or the pseudogene TRBV3-2) to TRBJ2-3, with D perhaps TRBD2 (5 bases). V dropped 9 bases and J dropped 1 base, with 17 bases sitting between them. Germline assignment: CDR1 LGHDT and CDR2 YNNKEL (reference sequence). This CDR3 region has 15 residues. The CDR3 DNA reads as TGTGCCAGTACAACGGGATCCTCTCGCACAGATACGCAGTATTTT. As protein: CASTTGSSRTDTQYF.

The CDR3 sequence: CASTNQGASTEAFF. The CDR3 nucleotides are TGTGCCAGCACCAACCAGGGGGCGAGCACTGAAGCTTTCTTT. The chain is built from TRBV27 and TRBJ1-1; TRBD1 matches at 8 bases. Trimming took 7 bases from V and 4 from J; bases not matched to a gene: 8. The CDR3 is 14 amino acids. The germline CDR1 and CDR2 sequences are MNHEY and SMNVEV (reference sequence).

In regard to this clone: In the same sample, other DNA sequences code for this CDR3. This chain uses TRBV24-1 with TRBJ1-2, with 10 bases that match TRBD1. V gave up 3 bases and J gave up 4 bases; unmatched junction bases: 1. CDR1 and CDR2 (germline): KGHDR, SFDVKD. The CDR3 loop spans 14 amino acids. The CDR3 DNA reads TGTGCCACCAGTGATCGGGACAGGGGCTATGGCTACACCTTC. It codes for CATSDRDRGYGYTF.

The chain has TRBV29-1 and TRBJ1-3, with no clear D. V lost 6 bases to trimming and J lost 4 bases, with 10 bases between them. Germline lookup yields CDR1 SQVTM and CDR2 ANQGSEA. This CDR3 contains 12 residues. CDR3 sequence: CSVATEGNTIYF. The CDR3 coding sequence is TGCAGCGTGGCAACAGAAGGAAACACCATATATTTT.

This chain joins TRBV11-2 and TRBJ2-3, with a tentative D call TRBD2 (6 bases). This CDR3 has 14 residues. Between the trimmed V and J ends, which lost 2 bases and 3 bases, there was a span of 9 bases. From germline, CDR1 is SGHAT and CDR2 FQNNGV. CDR3 in amino acids: CASSLMGGTDTQYF. CDR3 sequence (DNA): TGTGCCAGCAGCTTAATGGGGGGAACAGATACGCAGTATTTT. The variable domain in full, completed from reference TRBV11-2 and TRBJ2-3, reads EAGVAQSPRYKIIEKRQSVAFWCNPISGHATLYWYQQILGQGPKLLIQFQNNGVVDDSQLPKDRFSAERLKGVDSTLKIQPAKLEDSAVYLCASSLMGGTDTQYFGPGTRLTVL.

J is TRBJ1-3 and V is TRBV6-5; unclear D gene. There are 14 residues in the CDR3. The ends were cut back, 0 bases at V and 4 bases at J, with 7 bases in the middle. Germline CDR1 is MNHEY and CDR2 is SVGAGI. The CDR3 is CASSYSRQGNTIYF. The CDR3 nucleotides read TGTGCCAGCAGTTACTCGAGGCAGGGAAACACCATATATTTT.

This clone was detected once. The V call is TRBV6-6, the J call TRBJ1-1, with no clear D. CDR1 is MNHNY and CDR2 is SVGAGI in the germline V gene (reference sequence). This CDR3 has 12 amino acids. Trimming pared 7 bases from V and 1 base from J, leaving 7 bases between. As DNA, the CDR3 is TGTGCCAGCAACGCGGCGAACACTGAAGCTTTCTTT. It yields the protein CASNAANTEAFF.

The rearrangement joins TRBV3-1 (or the pseudogene TRBV3-2) to TRBJ2-7, with D unresolved. The CDR3 has 18 amino acids. V lost 3 bases and J 4 bases, leaving 25 bases between the germline ends. Germline CDR1 is LGHDT and CDR2 is YNNKEL (reference sequence). The CDR3 sequence: CASSHLNFRRIDLYEQYF. In nucleotides, the CDR3 is TGTGCCAGCAGCCACCTGAACTTTCGGCGGATAGACCTATACGAGCAGTACTTC.

In the case of this clone: Other DNA sequences of this sample code for an identical CDR3. The chain recombines TRBV30 with TRBJ1-1, with D possibly TRBD1 on 6 matching bases. The CDR3 length is 12 residues. V lost 2 bases and J 4 bases, leaving 8 bases between the germline ends. Germline V lookup: CDR1 GTSNPN, CDR2 SVGIG (reference sequence). The CDR3 region is CAWSRGGTEAFF. The DNA of the CDR3 is TGTGCCTGGAGTAGGGGGGGCACTGAAGCTTTCTTT.